The following is a T cell receptor (beta chain) sequence with its context. The data are from a study of blood T cell repertoires in COVID-19. Across the study: Researchers got acute and convalescent COVID-19 samples from the United States, Italy and Spain.

TCRdb keeps only in-frame clones here, not all; method: immunoSEQ multiplex PCR. The sample has 250,000 to 300,000 clones, approximately 91% seen once. CDR3 length: 14 residues. Germline CDR1 and CDR2: MNHEY and SVGAGI. Germline trimming cut 6 bases from V and 6 bases from J; bases unmatched to any gene: 6. Individuals drawn from 24 US areas were about 18 to 90 years old. Participant-given clinical history determined each cohort assignment. This TCR was recovered from a woman aged 40 to 50 with acute COVID-19. This rearrangement joins TRBV6-5 to TRBJ1-5; the match to TRBD1 covers 9 bases. Sequencing used PBMCs or T cells enriched from blood (not recorded which). CDR3 loop: CASRAGTGSQPQHF. Written as DNA, the CDR3 is TGTGCCAGCAGAGCCGGGACAGGGAGTCAGCCCCAGCATTTT.